This T cell receptor beta chain comes out of a study of cytomegalovirus exposure and HLA in healthy donors. The primer mix had 60 Vbeta and 13 Jbeta primers. Using immunoSEQ multiplex PCR, the repertoire was profiled, and TCRdb retains in-frame clones only, with some absent. The sample shows some 140,000 clones, about three quarters of them seen only once. Germline V gene data show CDR1 as SGHTA and CDR2 as FQGNSA. Trimming took 4 bases from V and 1 from J; bases not matched to a gene: 5. The CDR3 covers 16 residues. In its sample, this clone was seen a few times. This TCR came from a male donor in good health and CMV-seropositive. The sequencing sample was made of PBMCs. This chain connects TRBV7-2 to TRBJ2-3, with TRBD2 matching 10 bases. CDR3 residues: CASSSSLAGGTDTQYF. In DNA form, the CDR3 reads TGTGCCAGCAGCTCCTCCCTAGCGGGGGGCACAGATACGCAGTATTTT.